The rows below give T cell receptor beta chains drawn from one sample of a study of cytomegalovirus exposure and HLA in healthy donors. TCRdb's copy holds only in-frame clones and misses some; the assay was immunoSEQ multiplex PCR. The sample contains tens of thousands of clones, approximately 68% of which appear only once. Sequencing was carried out using PBMCs. These TCRs come from a boy aged 5-17 years in good health and CMV-seropositive. The CDR3 runs from the conserved cysteine through the conserved F or W. A D gene is named only where the DNA matches it firmly. Rows give clone size only sometimes, using once, few, many, or a class for an expanded clone.

d_gene: TRBD1; abundance: once; len: 15; j_gene: TRBJ1-6; v_gene: TRBV5-1; CDR3aa: CASSLTGGDRSPLHF; CDR3nt: TGCGCCAGCAGCTTGACAGGGGGCGACCGTTCACCCCTCCACTTT
d_gene: TRBD1; abundance: -; len: 15; j_gene: TRBJ2-7; v_gene: TRBV7-8; CDR3aa: CASSGYRDRDYEQYF; CDR3nt: TGTGCCAGCAGCGGATACCGGGACAGGGACTACGAGCAGTACTTC
d_gene: TRBD1; abundance: -; len: 15; j_gene: TRBJ2-5; v_gene: TRBV7-9; CDR3aa: CASSEGQGVTKTQYF; CDR3nt: TGTGCCAGCAGCGAGGGACAGGGGGTTACTAAGACCCAGTACTTC
d_gene: -; abundance: -; len: 12; j_gene: TRBJ2-7; v_gene: TRBV15; CDR3aa: CATSRDAGQQYF; CDR3nt: TGTGCCACCAGCAGGGATGCTGGGCAGCAGTACTTC
d_gene: -; abundance: -; len: 13; j_gene: TRBJ2-3; v_gene: TRBV5-6; CDR3aa: CASSLAGADTQYF; CDR3nt: TGTGCCAGCAGCTTGGCCGGGGCAGATACGCAGTATTTT
d_gene: -; abundance: -; len: 11; j_gene: TRBJ1-1; v_gene: TRBV30; CDR3aa: CAWSPQTEAFF; CDR3nt: TGTGCCTGGAGCCCCCAAACTGAAGCTTTCTTT
d_gene: -; abundance: -; len: 14; j_gene: TRBJ2-7; v_gene: TRBV27; CDR3aa: CASSERRNGGEQYF; CDR3nt: TGTGCCAGCAGTGAACGACGTAACGGCGGCGAGCAGTACTTC
d_gene: TRBD1; abundance: -; len: 16; j_gene: TRBJ2-5; v_gene: TRBV4-3; CDR3aa: CASSQTGTVNQETQYF; CDR3nt: TGCGCCAGCAGCCAGACCGGGACAGTAAACCAAGAGACCCAGTACTTC
d_gene: -; abundance: -; len: 13; j_gene: TRBJ2-5; v_gene: TRBV5-6; CDR3aa: CASSLDFQETQYF; CDR3nt: TGTGCCAGCAGCTTAGACTTTCAAGAGACCCAGTACTTC
d_gene: -; abundance: -; len: 12; j_gene: TRBJ2-3; v_gene: TRBV6-6; CDR3aa: CASSPDPGTQYF; CDR3nt: TGTGCCAGCAGCCCAGACCCGGGTACGCAGTATTTT
d_gene: TRBD2; abundance: -; len: 15; j_gene: TRBJ2-3; v_gene: TRBV9; CDR3aa: CASSVGAGAQDTQYF; CDR3nt: TGTGCCAGCAGCGTTGGAGCGGGGGCCCAAGATACGCAGTATTTT
d_gene: -; abundance: -; len: 11; j_gene: TRBJ1-5; v_gene: TRBV28; CDR3aa: CASSSPRAQHF; CDR3nt: TGTGCCAGCAGCTCCCCCCGCGCCCAGCATTTT
d_gene: TRBD1; abundance: -; len: 16; j_gene: TRBJ1-2; v_gene: TRBV6-1; CDR3aa: CASSVQTGLVSYGYTF; CDR3nt: TGTGCCAGCAGTGTGCAGACAGGGTTGGTGAGCTATGGCTACACCTTC
d_gene: -; abundance: -; len: 14; j_gene: TRBJ2-3; v_gene: TRBV9; CDR3aa: CASSLDYGTDTQYF; CDR3nt: TGTGCCAGCAGCCTCGACTACGGCACAGATACGCAGTATTTT
d_gene: TRBD2; abundance: -; len: 15; j_gene: TRBJ2-7; v_gene: TRBV19; CDR3aa: CASSIQAGGPYEQYF; CDR3nt: TGTGCCAGTAGTATACAGGCGGGAGGGCCCTACGAGCAGTACTTC
d_gene: TRBD1; abundance: -; len: 15; j_gene: TRBJ2-4; v_gene: TRBV4-1; CDR3aa: CASSLTGQGGGIQYF; CDR3nt: TGCGCCAGCAGCCTCACCGGACAGGGTGGCGGCATTCAGTACTTC
d_gene: -; abundance: -; len: 14; j_gene: TRBJ2-6; v_gene: TRBV5-1; CDR3aa: CASSLVEQGNVLTF; CDR3nt: TGCGCCAGCAGCTTGGTTGAACAGGGTAACGTCCTGACTTTC
d_gene: TRBD1; abundance: few; len: 13; j_gene: TRBJ1-2; v_gene: TRBV9; CDR3aa: CASSNRGHGGYTF; CDR3nt: TGTGCCAGCAGCAACAGGGGACATGGTGGCTACACCTTC